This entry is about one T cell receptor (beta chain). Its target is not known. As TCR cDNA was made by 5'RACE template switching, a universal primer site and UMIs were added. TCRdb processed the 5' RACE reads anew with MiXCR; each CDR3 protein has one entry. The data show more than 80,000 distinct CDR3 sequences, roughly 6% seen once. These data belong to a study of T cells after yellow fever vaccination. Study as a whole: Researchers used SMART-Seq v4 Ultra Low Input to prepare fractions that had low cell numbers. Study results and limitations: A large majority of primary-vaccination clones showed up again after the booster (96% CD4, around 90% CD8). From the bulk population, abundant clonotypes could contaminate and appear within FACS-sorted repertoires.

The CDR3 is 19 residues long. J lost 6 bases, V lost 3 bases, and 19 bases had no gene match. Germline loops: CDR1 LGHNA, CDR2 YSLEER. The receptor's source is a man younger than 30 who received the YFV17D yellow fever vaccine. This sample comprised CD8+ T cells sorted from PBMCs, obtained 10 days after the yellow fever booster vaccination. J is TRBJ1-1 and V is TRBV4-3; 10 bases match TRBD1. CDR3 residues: CASSHRLYDRDRGRSEAFF. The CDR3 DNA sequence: TGCGCCAGCAGCCACCGACTTTACGACCGGGACAGGGGAAGATCTGAAGCTTTCTTT.